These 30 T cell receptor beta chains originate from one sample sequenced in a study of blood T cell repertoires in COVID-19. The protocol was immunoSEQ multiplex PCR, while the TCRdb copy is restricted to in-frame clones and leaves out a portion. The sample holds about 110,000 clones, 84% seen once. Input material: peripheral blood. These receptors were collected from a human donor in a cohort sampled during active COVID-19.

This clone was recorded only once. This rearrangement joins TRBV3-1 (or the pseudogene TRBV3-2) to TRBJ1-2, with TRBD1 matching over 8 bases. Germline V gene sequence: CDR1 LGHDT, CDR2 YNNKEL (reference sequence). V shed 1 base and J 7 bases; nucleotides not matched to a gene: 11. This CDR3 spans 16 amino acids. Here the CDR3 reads CASSQGTQGRGPGYTF. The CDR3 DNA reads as TGTGCCAGCAGCCAAGGAACCCAGGGCAGGGGGCCTGGCTACACCTTC.

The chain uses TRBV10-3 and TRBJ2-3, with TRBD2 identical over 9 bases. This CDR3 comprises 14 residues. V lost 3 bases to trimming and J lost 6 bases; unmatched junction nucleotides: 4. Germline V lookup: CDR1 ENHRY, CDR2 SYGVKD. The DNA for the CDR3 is TGTGCCATCAGTGATTCTAGCGGGACGGATACGCAGTATTTT. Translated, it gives CAISDSSGTDTQYF.

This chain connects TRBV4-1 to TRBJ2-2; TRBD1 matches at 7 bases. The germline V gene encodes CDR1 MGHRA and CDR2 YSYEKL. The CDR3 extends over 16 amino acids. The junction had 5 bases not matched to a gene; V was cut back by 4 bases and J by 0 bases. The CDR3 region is CASSPTGAPNTGELFF. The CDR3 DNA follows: TGCGCCAGCAGCCCAACAGGGGCCCCGAACACCGGGGAGCTGTTTTTT.

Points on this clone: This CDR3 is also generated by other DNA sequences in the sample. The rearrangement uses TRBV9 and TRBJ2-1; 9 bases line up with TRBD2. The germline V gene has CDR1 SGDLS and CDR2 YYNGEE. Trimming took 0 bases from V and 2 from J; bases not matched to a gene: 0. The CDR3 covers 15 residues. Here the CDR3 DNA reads TGTGCCAGCAGCGTAGCTAGCGGGACCTACAATGAGCAGTTCTTC. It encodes CASSVASGTYNEQFF.

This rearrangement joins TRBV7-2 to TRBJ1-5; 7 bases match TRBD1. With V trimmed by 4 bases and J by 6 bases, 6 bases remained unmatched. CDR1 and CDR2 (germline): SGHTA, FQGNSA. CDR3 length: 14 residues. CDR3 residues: CASSSKGQIQPQHF. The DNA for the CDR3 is TGTGCCAGCAGCTCGAAGGGACAGATTCAGCCCCAGCATTTT.

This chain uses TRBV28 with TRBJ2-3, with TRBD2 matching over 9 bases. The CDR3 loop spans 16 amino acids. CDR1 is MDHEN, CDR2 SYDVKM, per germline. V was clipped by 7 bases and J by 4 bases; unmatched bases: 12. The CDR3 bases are TGTGCCAGCACCCCTGGTGCGGGAGGGCCCCCAGATACGCAGTATTTT. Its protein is CASTPGAGGPPDTQYF. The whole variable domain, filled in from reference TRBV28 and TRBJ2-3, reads DVKVTQSSRYLVKRTGEKVFLECVQDMDHENMFWYRQDPGLGLRLIYFSYDVKMKEKGDIPEGYSVSREKKERFSLILESASTNQTSMYLCASTPGAGGPPDTQYFGPGTRLTVL.

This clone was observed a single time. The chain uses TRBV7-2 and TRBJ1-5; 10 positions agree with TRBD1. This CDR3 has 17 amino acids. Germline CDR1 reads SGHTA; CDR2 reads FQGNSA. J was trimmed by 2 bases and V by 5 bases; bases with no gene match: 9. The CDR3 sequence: CASSVTTGTGGNQPQHF. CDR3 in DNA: TGTGCCAGCAGCGTAACCACCGGGACAGGGGGCAATCAGCCCCAGCATTTT.

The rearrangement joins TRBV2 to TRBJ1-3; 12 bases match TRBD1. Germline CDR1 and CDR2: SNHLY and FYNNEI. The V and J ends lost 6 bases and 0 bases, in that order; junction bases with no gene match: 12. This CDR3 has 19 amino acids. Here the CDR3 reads CASRAGDRGPKSSGNTIYF. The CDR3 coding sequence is TGTGCCAGCAGGGCTGGGGACAGGGGGCCGAAAAGCTCTGGAAACACCATATATTTT.

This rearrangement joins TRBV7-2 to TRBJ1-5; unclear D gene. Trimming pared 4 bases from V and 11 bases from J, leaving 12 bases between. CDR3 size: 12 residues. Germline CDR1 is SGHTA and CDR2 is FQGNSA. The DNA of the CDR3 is TGTGCCAGCAGCTCACCAGGCTTGGCCCAGCATTTT. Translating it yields CASSSPGLAQHF. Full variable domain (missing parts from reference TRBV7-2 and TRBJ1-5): GAGVSQSPSNKVTEKGKDVELRCDPISGHTALYWYRQSLGQGLEFLIYFQGNSAPDKSGLPSDRFSAERTGGSVSTLTIQRTQQEDSAVYLCASSSPGLAQHFGDGTRLSIL.

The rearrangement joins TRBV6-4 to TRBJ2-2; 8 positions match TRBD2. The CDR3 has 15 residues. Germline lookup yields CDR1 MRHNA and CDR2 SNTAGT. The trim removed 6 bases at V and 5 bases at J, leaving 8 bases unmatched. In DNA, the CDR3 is TGTGCCAGCAGCTCCCTTGCTAGCGGGACCGGGGAGCTGTTTTTT. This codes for CASSSLASGTGELFF.

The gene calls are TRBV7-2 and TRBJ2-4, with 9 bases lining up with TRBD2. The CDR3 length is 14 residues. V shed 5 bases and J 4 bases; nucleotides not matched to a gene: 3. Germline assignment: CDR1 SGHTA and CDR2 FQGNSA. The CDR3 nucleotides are TGTGCCAGCAGCCAGGGACTAGCTAAAAACATTCAGTACTTC. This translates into CASSQGLAKNIQYF.

The CDR3 loop is CASSKTADGYTF. The CDR3 region has the DNA TGCGCCAGCAGCAAAACAGCTGACGGCTACACCTTC. This chain connects TRBV5-1 to TRBJ1-2; D gene uncertain. The germline V gene encodes CDR1 SGHRS and CDR2 YFSETQ. Trimming took off 4 bases at V and 8 bases at J, with 12 bases between the two ends. The CDR3 sequence is 12 residues long.

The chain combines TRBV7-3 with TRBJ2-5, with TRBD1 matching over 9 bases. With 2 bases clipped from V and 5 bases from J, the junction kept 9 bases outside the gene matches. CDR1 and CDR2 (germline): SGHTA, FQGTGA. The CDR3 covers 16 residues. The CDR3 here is CASSLLALDRGETQYF. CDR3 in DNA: TGTGCCAGCAGCTTATTAGCCCTCGACAGGGGGGAGACCCAGTACTTC.

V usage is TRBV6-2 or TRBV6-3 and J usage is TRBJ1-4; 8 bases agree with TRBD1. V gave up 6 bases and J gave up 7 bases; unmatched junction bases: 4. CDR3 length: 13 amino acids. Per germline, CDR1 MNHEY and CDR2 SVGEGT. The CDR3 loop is CASSRDRSEKLFF. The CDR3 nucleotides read TGTGCCAGCAGCCGGGACAGGAGTGAAAAACTGTTTTTT.

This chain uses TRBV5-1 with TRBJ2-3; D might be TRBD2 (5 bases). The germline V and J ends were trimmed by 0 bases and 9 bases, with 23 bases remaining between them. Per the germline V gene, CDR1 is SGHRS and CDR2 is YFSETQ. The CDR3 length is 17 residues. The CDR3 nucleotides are TGCGCCAGCAGCTTGGTCTCCGGGATACCCAACCAGGAAACGCAGTATTTT. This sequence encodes CASSLVSGIPNQETQYF.

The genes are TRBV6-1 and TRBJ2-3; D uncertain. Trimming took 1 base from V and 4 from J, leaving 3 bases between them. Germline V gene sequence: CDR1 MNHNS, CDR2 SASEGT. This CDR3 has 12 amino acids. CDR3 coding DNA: TGTGCCAGCAGTGAAGTAGCAGATACGCAGTATTTT. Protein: CASSEVADTQYF.

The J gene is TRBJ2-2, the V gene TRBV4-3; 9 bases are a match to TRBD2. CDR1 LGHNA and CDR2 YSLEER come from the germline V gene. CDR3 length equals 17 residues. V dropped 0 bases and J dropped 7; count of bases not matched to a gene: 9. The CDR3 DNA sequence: TGCGCCAGCAGCCAAGATGAGGCAGCGGGAGGAATCGGGGAGCTGTTTTTT. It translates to CASSQDEAAGGIGELFF.

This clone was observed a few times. In DNA, the CDR3 is TGTGCCAGCAGCTTAGGGGACAGAACCTACGAGCAGTACGTC. Translation: CASSLGDRTYEQYV. The chain combines TRBV7-8 with TRBJ2-7, with 7 positions matching TRBD1. The length of the CDR3 is 14 residues. The V and J ends lost 1 base and 2 bases, in that order; junction bases with no gene match: 2. Germline CDR1 is SGHVS and CDR2 is FQNEAQ.

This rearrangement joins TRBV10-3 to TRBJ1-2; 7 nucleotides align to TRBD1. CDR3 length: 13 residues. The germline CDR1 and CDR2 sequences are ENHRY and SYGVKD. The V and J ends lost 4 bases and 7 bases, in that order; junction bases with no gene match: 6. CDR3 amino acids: CAISAGTEVGYTF. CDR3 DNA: TGTGCCATCAGTGCCGGGACAGAGGTTGGCTACACCTTC.

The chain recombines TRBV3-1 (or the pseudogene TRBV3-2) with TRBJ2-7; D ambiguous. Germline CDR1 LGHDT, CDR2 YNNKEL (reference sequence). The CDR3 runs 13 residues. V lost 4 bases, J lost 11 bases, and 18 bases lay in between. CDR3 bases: TGTGCCAGCAGCCTAAGTAGGCAGGCGAGAGAGTACTTC. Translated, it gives CASSLSRQAREYF.

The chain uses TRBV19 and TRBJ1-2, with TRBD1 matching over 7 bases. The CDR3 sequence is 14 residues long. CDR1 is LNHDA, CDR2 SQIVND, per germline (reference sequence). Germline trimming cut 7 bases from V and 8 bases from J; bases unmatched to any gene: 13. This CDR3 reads CASTDGQAVGGYTF. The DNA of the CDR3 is TGTGCCAGTACCGATGGACAGGCAGTCGGCGGCTACACCTTC.

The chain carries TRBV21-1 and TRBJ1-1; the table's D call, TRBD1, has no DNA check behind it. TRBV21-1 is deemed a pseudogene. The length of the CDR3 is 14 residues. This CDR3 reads CASSKANIYTEAFF. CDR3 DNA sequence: TGTGCCAGCAGCAAAGCGAACATTTACACTGAAGCTTTCTTT.

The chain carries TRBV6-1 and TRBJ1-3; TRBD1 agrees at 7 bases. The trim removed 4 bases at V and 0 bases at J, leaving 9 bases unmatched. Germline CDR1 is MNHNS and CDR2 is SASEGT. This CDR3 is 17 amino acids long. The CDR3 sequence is CASSVEGAWSSGNTIYF. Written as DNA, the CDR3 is TGTGCCAGCAGTGTGGAGGGGGCCTGGAGCTCTGGAAACACCATATATTTT.

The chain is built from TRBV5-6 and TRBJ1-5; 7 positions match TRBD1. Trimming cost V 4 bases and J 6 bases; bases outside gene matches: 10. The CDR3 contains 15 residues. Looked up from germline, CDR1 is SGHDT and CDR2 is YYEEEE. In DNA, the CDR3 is TGTGCCAGCAGCCGCCGTTTGGCAGGGGGTCAGCCCCAGCATTTT. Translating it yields CASSRRLAGGQPQHF.

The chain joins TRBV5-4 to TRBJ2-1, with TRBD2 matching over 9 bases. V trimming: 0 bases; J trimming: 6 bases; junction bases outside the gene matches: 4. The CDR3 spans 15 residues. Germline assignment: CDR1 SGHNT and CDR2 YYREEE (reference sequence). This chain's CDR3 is CASSLGGSGSNEQFF. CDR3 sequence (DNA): TGTGCCAGCAGCTTGGGGGGTAGCGGGAGCAATGAGCAGTTCTTC.

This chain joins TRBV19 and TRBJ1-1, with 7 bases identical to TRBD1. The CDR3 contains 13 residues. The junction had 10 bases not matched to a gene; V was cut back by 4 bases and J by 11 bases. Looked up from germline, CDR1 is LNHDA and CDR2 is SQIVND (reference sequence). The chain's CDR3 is CASSTLQGRGAFF. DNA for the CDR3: TGTGCCAGTAGTACCCTACAGGGGCGCGGGGCTTTCTTT.

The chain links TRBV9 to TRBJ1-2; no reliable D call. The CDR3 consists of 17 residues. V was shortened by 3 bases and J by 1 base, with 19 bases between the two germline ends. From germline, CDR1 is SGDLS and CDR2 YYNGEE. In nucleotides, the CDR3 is TGTGCCAGCAGCGAGCCTACTACGGCGTCTTTTAACTATGGCTACACCTTC. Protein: CASSEPTTASFNYGYTF. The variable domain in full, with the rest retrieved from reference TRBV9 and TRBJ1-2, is DSGVTQTPKHLITATGQRVTLRCSPRSGDLSVYWYQQSLDQGLQFLIQYYNGEERAKGNILERFSAQQFPDLHSELNLSSLELGDSALYFCASSEPTTASFNYGYTFGSGTRLTVV.

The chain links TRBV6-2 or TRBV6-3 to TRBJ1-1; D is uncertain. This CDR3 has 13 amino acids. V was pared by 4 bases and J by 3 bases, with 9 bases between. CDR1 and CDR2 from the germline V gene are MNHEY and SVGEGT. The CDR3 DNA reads TGTGCCAGCAGTTCCCCTCTTTACACTGAAGCTTTCTTT. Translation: CASSSPLYTEAFF.

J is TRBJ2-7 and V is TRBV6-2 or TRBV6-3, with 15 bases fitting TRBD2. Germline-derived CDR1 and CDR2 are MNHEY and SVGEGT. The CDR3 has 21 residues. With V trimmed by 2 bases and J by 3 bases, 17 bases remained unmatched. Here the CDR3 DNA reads TGTGCCAGCAGTTACGATCAAACACGATCGGGACTAGCGGGAGGCCGCTACGAGCAGTACGTC. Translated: CASSYDQTRSGLAGGRYEQYV.

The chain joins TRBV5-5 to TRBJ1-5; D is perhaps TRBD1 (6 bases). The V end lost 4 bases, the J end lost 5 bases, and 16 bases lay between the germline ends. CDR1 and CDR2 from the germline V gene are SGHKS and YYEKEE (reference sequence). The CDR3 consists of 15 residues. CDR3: CASSPEGTPYQPQHF. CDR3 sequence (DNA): TGTGCCAGCAGCCCTGAAGGGACACCTTATCAGCCCCAGCATTTT.